This TCR beta chain was obtained from a study of T cells in Graves' hyperthyroidism and ophthalmopathy (dated by TCRdb to about 2019). In the study overall: Peripheral blood was collected at initial diagnosis, before any treatment. A discovery cohort of roughly 100 patients, roughly 45 with Graves' ophthalmopathy and 57 with stable Graves' hyperthyroidism, was used to find distinguishing TCR V-J signatures. Prospective prediction of ophthalmopathy was tested in an independent validation cohort consisting of 18 to 20 hyperthyroidism patients and around 17 patients who later progressed to ophthalmopathy. For training and testing, the 80 to 100 patients in the discovery cohort were randomly divided in a 7:3 ratio. Thyroid tissue and blood T-cell repertoires from about 6 Graves' hyperthyroidism patients were also compared in the study. After sampling, hyperthyroidism patients received methimazole starting at 30 mg daily, and ophthalmopathy patients received high-dose intravenous methylprednisolone. TCR Vbeta CDR3 sequencing of approximately 140 peripheral blood samples (about 45 ophthalmopathy, roughly 74 hyperthyroidism and roughly 17 progressor patients) is reported in the paper. The investigation overall reported the following: Sample size was not statistically predetermined, and investigators were not blinded to group allocation. A model built on a 13 V-J signature distinguished ophthalmopathy from stable hyperthyroidism, reaching 85% to 90% sensitivity and 81.08% specificity in cross-validation and 80%/75% in testing. Most expanded thyroid clonotypes (frequency above 0.001) were also detected in blood, suggesting blood repertoires may reflect thyroid immune responses. In validation, the model predicted progression to ophthalmopathy with roughly 70% sensitivity and roughly 72% specificity, a median of approximately 6.7 months before onset.

As encoded in the germline V gene (reference sequence), CDR1 is GTSNPN while CDR2 is SVGIG. Trimming costs V 7 bases and J 6 bases, and their ends lie 19 bases apart. Including the terminal cysteine and phenylalanine, the CDR3 comprises 14 residues. The read is trimmed to its CDR3 DNA, 42 bases read in frame from base 1. This clonotype showed up many times. It has no known antigen specificity. Base qualities were left out, and no much larger clone turns up one base away. A patient counted as having stable Graves' hyperthyroidism if no progression to ophthalmopathy occurred over 18 months of follow-up. Hyperthyroidism patients were newly diagnosed, with disease duration under 2 months, and aged 18 to 65 years. Exclusion was applied to patients with uncontrolled infections, other autoimmune diseases, pregnancy or lactation. Diagnoses relied on clinical symptoms, serum thyroxine and TRAb, thyroid ultrasound and orbital computed tomography. PBMCs were separated from around 9.1 ml of fresh peripheral blood using Ficoll-Paque density gradient centrifugation. Total RNA was extracted with Trizol reagent, and quality was checked on an Agilent 2100 Bioanalyzer.

TCR beta CDR3 regions were amplified from RNA transcripts. The TCR CDR3 was subjected to a first round of RT-PCR using the HTBI primer set and the Qiagen OneStep RT-PCR kit. The libraries were constructed in a second round of multiplex PCR and then size-selected and purified. Paired-end sequencing of the libraries was performed with 100 bp reads on an Illumina HiSeq2000. Regarding the original processing steps: SOAPnuke was used to process the raw data, with reads discarded if the reads contained adapters or uncalled bases, had a mean Phred below 15, or lacked an exact constant-primer or identifier match. COPE v1.2.5 was used to merge the high-quality paired reads, and each unique nucleotide sequence was defined as a clonotype. Clonotypes were aligned to IMGT TRBV, TRBD and TRBJ reference segments using MiTCR v1.1. Only V-J combinations with frequency above 0.0001, covering about 99% of repertoires, were analysed. The TCS score was defined as F50 (clonal expansion) divided by E x V (chaos), with BLOSUM62-based TCRdist calculated between CDR3 peptides within each V-J. Welch's t-statistics and random forest reduced roughly 530 V-J features to about 12, which were used in a naive Bayes classifier (R e1071). Using fastp trimming at Q25 and MiXCR clonotype assembly, TCRdb reanalyzed the public sequencing data and kept in-frame beta chains. Rows are combined by CDR3 protein, so each entry shows the most common genes and DNA. The V and J calls here are based on TCRdb, not the publication. Recorded for this sample are about 340,000 distinct CDR3 sequences; approximately 22% of them occurred a single time. The ten largest make up 50% of the sample.

The clonotype was recovered from a woman aged 45-60 years with Graves' hyperthyroidism. Sequenced input: blood. The chain was built from TRBV30 and TRBJ1-5; the D gene is unclear. The sequenced DNA: TGTGCCTCTCCCGCCCTCTTAGCAATTCAGCCCCAGCATTTT. This translates into CASPALLAIQPQHF.